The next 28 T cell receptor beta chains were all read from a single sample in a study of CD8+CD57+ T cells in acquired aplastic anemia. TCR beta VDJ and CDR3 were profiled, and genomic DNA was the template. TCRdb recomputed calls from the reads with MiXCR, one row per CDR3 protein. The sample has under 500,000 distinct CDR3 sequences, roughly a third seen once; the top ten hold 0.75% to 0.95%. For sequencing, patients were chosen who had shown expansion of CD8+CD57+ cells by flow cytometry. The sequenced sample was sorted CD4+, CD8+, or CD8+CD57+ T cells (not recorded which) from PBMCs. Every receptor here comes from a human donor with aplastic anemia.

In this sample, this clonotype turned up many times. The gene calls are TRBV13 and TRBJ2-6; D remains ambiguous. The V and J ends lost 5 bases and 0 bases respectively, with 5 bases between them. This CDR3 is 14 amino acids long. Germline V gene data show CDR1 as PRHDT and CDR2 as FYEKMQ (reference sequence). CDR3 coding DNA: TGTGCCAGCAGCCGCAACTCTGGGGCCAACGTCCTGACTTTC. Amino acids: CASSRNSGANVLTF.

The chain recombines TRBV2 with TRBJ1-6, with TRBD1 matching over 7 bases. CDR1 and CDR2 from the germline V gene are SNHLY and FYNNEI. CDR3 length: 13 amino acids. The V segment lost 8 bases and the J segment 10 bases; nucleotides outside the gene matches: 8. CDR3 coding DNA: TGTGCCAGCGCCTACAGGGGAAAATCACCCCTCCACTTT. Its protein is CASAYRGKSPLHF.

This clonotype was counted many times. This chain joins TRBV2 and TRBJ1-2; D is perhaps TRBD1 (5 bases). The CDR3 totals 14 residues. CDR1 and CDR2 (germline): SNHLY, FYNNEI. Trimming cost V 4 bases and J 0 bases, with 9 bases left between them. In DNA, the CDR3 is TGTGCCAGCAGTGCTAGGGGAACTAACTATGGCTACACCTTC. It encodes CASSARGTNYGYTF. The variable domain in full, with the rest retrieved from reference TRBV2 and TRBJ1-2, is EPEVTQTPSHQVTQMGQEVILRCVPISNHLYFYWYRQILGQKVEFLVSFYNNEISEKSEIFDDQFSVERPDGSNFTLKIRSTKLEDSAMYFCASSARGTNYGYTFGSGTRLTVV.

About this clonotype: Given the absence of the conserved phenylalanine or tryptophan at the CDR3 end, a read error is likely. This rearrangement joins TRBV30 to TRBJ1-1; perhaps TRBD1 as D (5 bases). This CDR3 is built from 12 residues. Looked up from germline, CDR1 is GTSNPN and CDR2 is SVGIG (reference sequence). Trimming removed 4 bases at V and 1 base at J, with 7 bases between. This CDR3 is CAWTGGNTEAFL. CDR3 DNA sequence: TGTGCCTGGACGGGGGGGAACACTGAAGCTTTCCTT.

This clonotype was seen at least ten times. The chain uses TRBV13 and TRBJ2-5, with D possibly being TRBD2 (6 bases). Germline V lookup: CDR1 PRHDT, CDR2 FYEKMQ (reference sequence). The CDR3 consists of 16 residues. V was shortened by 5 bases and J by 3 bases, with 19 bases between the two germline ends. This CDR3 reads CASSPMGNGGEETQYF. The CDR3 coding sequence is TGTGCCAGCAGCCCCATGGGGAACGGAGGGGAAGAGACCCAGTACTTC.

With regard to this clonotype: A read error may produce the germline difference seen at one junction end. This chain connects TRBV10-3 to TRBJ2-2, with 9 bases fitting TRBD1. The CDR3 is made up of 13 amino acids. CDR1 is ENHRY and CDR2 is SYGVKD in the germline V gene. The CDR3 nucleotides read TGTGCCAGCAGTGGACAGGGGAGCGGGGAGCTGTTTTTT. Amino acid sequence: CASSGQGSGELFF.

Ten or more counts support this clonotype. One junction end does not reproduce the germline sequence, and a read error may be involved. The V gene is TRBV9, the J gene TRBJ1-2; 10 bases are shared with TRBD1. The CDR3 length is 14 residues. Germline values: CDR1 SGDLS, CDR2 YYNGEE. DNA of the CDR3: TGCGCCAGCAGCGCGGGACAGGGGAACTATGGCTACACCTTC. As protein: CASSAGQGNYGYTF.

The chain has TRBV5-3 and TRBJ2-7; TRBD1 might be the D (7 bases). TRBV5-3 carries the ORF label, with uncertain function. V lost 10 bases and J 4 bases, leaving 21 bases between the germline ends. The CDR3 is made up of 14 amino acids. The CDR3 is CAWSVRAGGYEQYF. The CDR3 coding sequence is TGTGCCTGGAGTGTACGGGCAGGGGGGTACGAGCAGTACTTC.

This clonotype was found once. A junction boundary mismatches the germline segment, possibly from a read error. CDR3 protein: CASSLGTEASF. DNA for the CDR3: TGTGCCAGCAGCTTAGGAACTGAAGCTTCCTTT. The genes are TRBV11-3 and TRBJ1-1; D ambiguous. The germline V gene has CDR1 SGHNT and CDR2 YENEEA. The CDR3 is 11 residues long.

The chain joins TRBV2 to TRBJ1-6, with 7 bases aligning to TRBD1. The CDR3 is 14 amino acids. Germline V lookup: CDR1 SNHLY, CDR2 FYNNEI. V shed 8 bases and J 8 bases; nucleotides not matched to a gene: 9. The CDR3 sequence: CASVGAGGDSPLHF. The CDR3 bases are TGTGCCAGCGTGGGGGCAGGGGGTGATTCACCCCTCCACTTT.

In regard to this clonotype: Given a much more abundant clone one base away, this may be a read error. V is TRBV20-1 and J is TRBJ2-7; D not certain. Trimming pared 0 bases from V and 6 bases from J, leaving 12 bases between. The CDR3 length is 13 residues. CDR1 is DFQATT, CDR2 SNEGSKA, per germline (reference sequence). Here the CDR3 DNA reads TGCAGTGCTAGAGATCCTCTTAGCTCCGAGCAGTACTTC. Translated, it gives CSARDPLSSEQYF.

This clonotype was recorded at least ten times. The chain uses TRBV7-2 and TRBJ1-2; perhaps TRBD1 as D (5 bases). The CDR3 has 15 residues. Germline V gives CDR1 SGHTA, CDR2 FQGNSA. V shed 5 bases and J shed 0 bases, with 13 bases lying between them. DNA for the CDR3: TGTGCCAGCAGCCGAGACAGACAGACTAACTATGGCTACACCTTC. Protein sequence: CASSRDRQTNYGYTF.

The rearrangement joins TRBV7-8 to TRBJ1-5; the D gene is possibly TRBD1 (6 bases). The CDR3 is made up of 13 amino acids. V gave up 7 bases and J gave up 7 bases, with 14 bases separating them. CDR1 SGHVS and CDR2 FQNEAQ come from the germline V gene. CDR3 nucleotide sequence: TGTGCCAGCACCTACTCACAGGGACAGCCCCAGCATTTT. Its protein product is CASTYSQGQPQHF.

As DNA, the CDR3 is TGCAGTGCTAGAGAGCGGGGGGACACCGGGGAGCTGTTTTTT. Translated: CSARERGDTGELFF. The chain combines TRBV20-1 with TRBJ2-2, with 8 nucleotides matching TRBD2. The CDR3 sequence is 14 residues long. The trim removed 0 bases at V and 3 bases at J, leaving 0 bases unmatched. Per the germline V gene, CDR1 is DFQATT and CDR2 is SNEGSKA (reference sequence).

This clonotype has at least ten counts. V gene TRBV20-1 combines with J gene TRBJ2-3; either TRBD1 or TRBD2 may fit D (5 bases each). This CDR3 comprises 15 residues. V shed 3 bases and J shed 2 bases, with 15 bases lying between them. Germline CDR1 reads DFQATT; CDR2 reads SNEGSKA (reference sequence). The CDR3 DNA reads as TGCAGTGCTAGTTTACTTCGGGGCTCCACAGATACGCAGTATTTT. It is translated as CSASLLRGSTDTQYF.

CDR3 amino acids: CASSRDGPGYGYTF. CDR3 DNA sequence: TGTGCCAGTAGCCGAGACGGGCCGGGGTATGGCTACACCTTC. J is TRBJ1-2 and V is TRBV19; no definite D call. This CDR3 region has 14 residues. Trimming cost V 6 bases and J 5 bases, with 16 bases left between them. CDR1 is LNHDA, CDR2 SQIVND, per germline (reference sequence).

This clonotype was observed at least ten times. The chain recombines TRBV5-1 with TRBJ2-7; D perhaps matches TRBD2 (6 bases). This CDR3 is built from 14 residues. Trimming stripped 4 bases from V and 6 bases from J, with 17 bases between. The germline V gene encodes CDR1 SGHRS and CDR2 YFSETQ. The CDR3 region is CASSPSEGGAEQYF. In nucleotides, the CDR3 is TGCGCCAGCAGCCCGTCTGAGGGCGGGGCCGAGCAGTACTTC.

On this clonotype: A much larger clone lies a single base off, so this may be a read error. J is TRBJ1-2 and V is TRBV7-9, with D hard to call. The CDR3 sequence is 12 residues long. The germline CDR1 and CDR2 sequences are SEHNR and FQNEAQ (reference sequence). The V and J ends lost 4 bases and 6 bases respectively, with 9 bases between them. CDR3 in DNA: TGTGCCAGCAGCTCGCGATTACATGGCTACACCTTC. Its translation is CASSSRLHGYTF.

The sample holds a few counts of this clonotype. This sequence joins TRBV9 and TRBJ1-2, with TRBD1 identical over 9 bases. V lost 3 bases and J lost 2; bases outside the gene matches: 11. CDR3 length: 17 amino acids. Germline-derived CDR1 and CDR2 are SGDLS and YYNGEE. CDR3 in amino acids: CASSAMRGTGKNYGYTF. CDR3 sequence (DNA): TGTGCCAGCAGCGCCATGAGGGGGACAGGGAAAAACTATGGCTACACCTTC.

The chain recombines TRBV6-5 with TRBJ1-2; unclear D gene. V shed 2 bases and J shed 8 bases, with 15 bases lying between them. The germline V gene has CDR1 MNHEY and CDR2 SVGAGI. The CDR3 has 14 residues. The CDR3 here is CASSYNEGREGYTF. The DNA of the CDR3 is TGTGCCAGCAGTTACAACGAGGGCCGTGAGGGCTACACCTTC.

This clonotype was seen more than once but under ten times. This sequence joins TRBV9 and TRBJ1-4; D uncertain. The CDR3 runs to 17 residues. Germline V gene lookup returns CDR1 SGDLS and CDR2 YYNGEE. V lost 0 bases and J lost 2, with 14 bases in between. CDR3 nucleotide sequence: TGTGCCAGCAGCGTAGGTTCAGGAAGGTACACTAATGAAAAACTGTTTTTT. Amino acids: CASSVGSGRYTNEKLFF. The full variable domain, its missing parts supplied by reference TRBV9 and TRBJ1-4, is DSGVTQTPKHLITATGQRVTLRCSPRSGDLSVYWYQQSLDQGLQFLIQYYNGEERAKGNILERFSAQQFPDLHSELNLSSLELGDSALYFCASSVGSGRYTNEKLFFGSGTQLSVL.

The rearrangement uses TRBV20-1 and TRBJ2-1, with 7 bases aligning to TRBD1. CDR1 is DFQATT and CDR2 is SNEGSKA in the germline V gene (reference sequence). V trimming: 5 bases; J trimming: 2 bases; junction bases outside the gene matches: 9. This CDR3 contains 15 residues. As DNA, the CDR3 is TGCAGTGCTTACGGGACCCAGGGGGCCTACAATGAGCAGTTCTTC. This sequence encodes CSAYGTQGAYNEQFF.

CDR3 in DNA: TGTGCCTGGCGGGGGCCCGGGGAGGCCCAGTACTTC. As protein: CAWRGPGEAQYF. This rearrangement joins TRBV30 to TRBJ2-5; D may be TRBD1 or TRBD2 (6 bases each). The V end lost 5 bases, the J end lost 9 bases, and 16 bases lay between the germline ends. The CDR3 length is 12 residues. Germline V lookup: CDR1 GTSNPN, CDR2 SVGIG (reference sequence).

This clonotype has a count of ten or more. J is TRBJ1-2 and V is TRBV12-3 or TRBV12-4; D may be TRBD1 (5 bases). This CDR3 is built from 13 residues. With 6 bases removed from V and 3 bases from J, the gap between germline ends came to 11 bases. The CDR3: CASRMTAYYGYTF. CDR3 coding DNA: TGTGCCAGCAGAATGACAGCCTACTATGGCTACACCTTC.

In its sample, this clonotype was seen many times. CDR3 in amino acids: CASSLDGQGNSPLHF. For the CDR3, the DNA is TGTGCCAGCAGCCTAGACGGACAGGGGAATTCACCCCTCCACTTT. This chain uses TRBV7-9 with TRBJ1-6; 9 bases are shared with TRBD1. CDR1 and CDR2 (germline): SEHNR, FQNEAQ (reference sequence). This CDR3 comprises 15 residues. V was clipped by 5 bases and J by 7 bases; unmatched bases: 6.

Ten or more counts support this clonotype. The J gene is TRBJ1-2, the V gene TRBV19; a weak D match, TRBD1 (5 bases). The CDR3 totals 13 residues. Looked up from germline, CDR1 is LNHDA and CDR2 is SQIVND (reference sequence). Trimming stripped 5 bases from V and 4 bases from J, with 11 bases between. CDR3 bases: TGTGCCAGTAGTGTGGGGGTCGGCTATGGCTACACCTTC. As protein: CASSVGVGYGYTF.

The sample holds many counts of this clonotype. The CDR3 is CASSLTGSYTEAFF. CDR3 in DNA: TGTGCCAGCAGCCTGACAGGGTCGTACACTGAAGCTTTCTTT. The V and J genes are TRBV12-3 or TRBV12-4 and TRBJ1-1, with 7 positions matching TRBD1. This CDR3 has 14 amino acids. With V trimmed by 6 bases and J by 3 bases, 7 bases remained unmatched.

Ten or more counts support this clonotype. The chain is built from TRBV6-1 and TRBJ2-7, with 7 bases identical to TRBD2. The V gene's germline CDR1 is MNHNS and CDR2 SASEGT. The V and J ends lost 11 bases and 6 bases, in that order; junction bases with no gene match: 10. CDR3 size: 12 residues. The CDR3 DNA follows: TGTGCCTTCGGGGCGGGGGTAGGCGAGCAGTACTTC. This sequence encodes CAFGAGVGEQYF.